The clone carrying this T cell receptor beta chain ranks as medium-sized. The antigen remains undetermined. The same CDR3 is also encoded by other DNA sequences in this sample. Profiling relied on immunoSEQ multiplex PCR, and the TCRdb table lists in-frame clones only, not all of them. The sample lists 95,000 to 150,000 clones; roughly 88% were seen once. V lost 2 bases and J 7 bases, leaving 9 bases between the germline ends. The germline V gene has CDR1 SGHTA and CDR2 FQGNSA. The CDR3 is 13 residues long. This specimen belongs to a study of T cell responses to AZD1222 COVID-19 vaccine. Overall study results and limits: Just a handful of AZD1222 recipients tested seropositive at baseline. Following two doses of AZD1222, Spike-specific TCR breadth and depth rose.

The starting material was peripheral blood, obtained on day 0 of AZD1222 vaccination. This sequence joins TRBV7-2 and TRBJ1-5, with D possibly matching TRBD1 (5 bases). The sequence came from an adult in good health. CDR3 DNA: TGTGCCAGCAGCTTACTGGGGGGGCAGCCCCAGCATTTT. It specifies CASSLLGGQPQHF.